This T cell receptor (beta chain) derives from a study of cytomegalovirus exposure and HLA in healthy donors. Primers for the PCR totalled 60 Vbeta and 13 Jbeta. The protocol was immunoSEQ multiplex PCR, while the TCRdb copy is restricted to in-frame clones and leaves out a portion. Of approximately 160,000 clones detected, roughly 79% appear once; the ten largest clones hold about 0.66%. With regard to this clone: As yet, its antigen is unknown.

This CDR3 is 14 amino acids long. The germline V gene has CDR1 LGHNA and CDR2 YSLEER. V lost 0 bases to trimming and J lost 7 bases; unmatched junction nucleotides: 4. Regarding the study as a whole: Presence/absence comparisons presumed near-even sequencing depth among donors. Three CMV-associated chains proved CMV antigen-specific in vitro.

Source material: PBMCs. The clonotype was recovered from a male donor in good health and CMV-seronegative. The V and J genes are TRBV4-3 and TRBJ1-2; 8 bases match TRBD1. The CDR3 protein is CASSQDQGARGYTF. The CDR3 DNA reads TGCGCCAGCAGCCAAGATCAGGGGGCGCGTGGCTACACCTTC.